The rows below give T cell receptor beta chains drawn from one sample of a study of blood T cell repertoires in COVID-19. Data came from immunoSEQ multiplex PCR; TCRdb stores just in-frame clones and leaves some out. The sample contains roughly 110,000 clones, 86% of which appear only once. Sequencing was done on a sample of peripheral blood. These receptors all stem from a man between 40 and 49 years old with acute or convalescent COVID-19. Both conserved end residues are part of each CDR3. The D gene is left open where the match is weak. Clone size is given for some rows only: seen once, a few or many times, or a class if the clone is expanded.

V gene	D gene	J gene	clone size	CDR3 protein	CDR3 DNA
TRBV19	TRBD1	TRBJ1-5	.	CASSPDRVVSQPQHF	TGTGCCAGTAGTCCCGACAGGGTTGTGAGTCAGCCCCAGCATTTT
TRBV7-9	.	TRBJ2-2	.	CASSLLGQNTGELFF	TGTGCCAGCAGCTTACTGGGACAGAACACCGGGGAGCTGTTTTTT
TRBV6-6	.	TRBJ2-7	.	CASSYSEVSYEQYF	TGTGCCAGCAGTTACTCGGAGGTATCCTACGAGCAGTACTTC
TRBV10-3	TRBD2	TRBJ2-3	.	CAISTSGGFTDTQYF	TGTGCCATCAGCACTAGCGGGGGGTTCACAGATACGCAGTATTTT
TRBV18	TRBD1	TRBJ2-2	few	CASSPTGGANTGELFF	TGTGCCAGCTCACCGACAGGGGGCGCGAACACCGGGGAGCTGTTTTTT
TRBV27	.	TRBJ1-5	.	CASSFRQGNQPQHF	TGTGCCAGCAGTTTCCGACAGGGCAATCAGCCCCAGCATTTT
TRBV7-9	TRBD1	TRBJ2-7	.	CASSFRRTGDFPYEQYF	TGTGCCAGCAGTTTTCGTCGGACAGGGGACTTCCCCTACGAGCAGTACTTC
TRBV24-1	TRBD2	TRBJ2-1	.	CATSETGLALHNEQFF	TGTGCCACCAGTGAAACGGGACTAGCGCTTCACAATGAGCAGTTCTTC
TRBV20-1	.	TRBJ1-5	.	CSASNGPRGEHF	TGCAGTGCTAGTAACGGGCCCCGGGGGGAGCATTTT
TRBV10-3	TRBD1	TRBJ2-2	.	CAITGQINTGELFF	TGTGCCATCACGGGACAGATAAACACCGGGGAGCTGTTTTTT
TRBV12-5	.	TRBJ1-5	.	CASGSGQPQHF	TGTGCTAGTGGTTCGGGACAGCCCCAGCATTTT
TRBV3-1/TRBV3-2	TRBD1	TRBJ1-2	.	CASSQERGLYGYTF	TGTGCCAGCAGCCAAGAAAGGGGGCTCTATGGCTACACCTTC
TRBV5-4	.	TRBJ2-2	.	CASSSTRNGAGELFF	TGTGCCAGCAGCTCGACTAGAAATGGGGCCGGGGAGCTGTTTTTT
TRBV13	.	TRBJ1-1	.	CASSLVRSRNTEAFF	TGTGCCAGCAGCTTAGTACGGAGCCGGAACACTGAAGCTTTCTTT
TRBV19	TRBD1	TRBJ1-5	.	CATDTRDSNQPQHF	TGTGCCACTGATACTCGGGACAGTAATCAGCCCCAGCATTTT
TRBV18	.	TRBJ1-4	.	CASSDGTTGEKLFF	TGTGCCAGCTCTGACGGGACAACCGGGGAAAAACTGTTTTTT
TRBV30	TRBD1	TRBJ1-6	few	CAWSSWTGNSPLHF	TGTGCCTGGAGTTCTTGGACAGGGAATTCACCCCTCCACTTT
TRBV30	.	TRBJ2-2	.	CAWSVGAARRGELFF	TGTGCCTGGAGTGTCGGAGCAGCGCGACGAGGGGAGCTGTTTTTT
TRBV5-4	.	TRBJ1-2	few	CASSLTTGRVGGYTF	TGTGCCAGCAGCTTGACCACCGGGAGGGTGGGTGGCTACACCTTC
TRBV6-2/TRBV6-3	TRBD1	TRBJ1-2	.	CASSTSRDSRTGYGYTF	TGTGCCAGCAGTACCTCAAGGGACAGCAGGACTGGGTATGGCTACACCTTC
TRBV10-3	.	TRBJ1-1	.	CAISESLLRGGEDTEAFF	TGTGCCATCAGTGAGTCTTTATTGCGGGGAGGTGAAGACACTGAAGCTTTCTTT
TRBV11-2	TRBD1	TRBJ1-1	.	CASSLPAVGTANTEAFF	TGTGCCAGCAGCTTACCTGCCGTCGGGACAGCGAACACTGAAGCTTTCTTT
TRBV19	TRBD1	TRBJ1-2	.	CASSETGPGYTF	TGTGCCAGTAGTGAGACAGGGCCTGGCTACACCTTC
TRBV6-1	.	TRBJ1-1	.	CASSEEGGQTEAFF	TGTGCCAGCAGTGAAGAGGGGGGGCAAACTGAAGCTTTCTTT
TRBV10-1	.	TRBJ2-1	.	CASRHLGEDLTNEQFF	TGCGCCAGCAGGCACCTGGGGGAGGACCTTACGAATGAGCAGTTCTTC
TRBV24-1	.	TRBJ1-5	.	CATSDSRLGARQPQHF	TGTGCCACCAGTGATAGTAGGTTGGGGGCGAGGCAGCCCCAGCATTTT
TRBV19	.	TRBJ1-5	.	CASSIDTNSNQPQHF	TGTGCCAGTAGTATCGACACAAATAGCAATCAGCCCCAGCATTTT
TRBV5-1	TRBD2	TRBJ2-1	.	CASSLSLAGLIDEQFF	TGCGCCAGCAGCTTGAGCCTAGCGGGATTGATCGATGAGCAGTTCTTC
TRBV11-2	.	TRBJ2-1	.	CASTVASSGEQFF	TGTGCCAGCACCGTAGCAAGTTCGGGTGAGCAGTTCTTC
TRBV9	.	TRBJ2-2	.	CASSVDLFRTQTTGELFF	TGTGCCAGCAGCGTAGACTTATTCCGGACACAGACTACCGGGGAGCTGTTTTTT
TRBV27	TRBD1	TRBJ1-2	.	CAIPGQPYGYTF	TGTGCCATCCCGGGACAGCCCTATGGCTACACCTTC
TRBV18	.	TRBJ2-5	.	CASSGGVTSLPETQYF	TGTGCCAGCTCCGGTGGGGTCACTAGCCTCCCAGAGACCCAGTACTTC
TRBV6-5	TRBD2	TRBJ2-3	.	CASSYDPAGGTDTQYF	TGTGCCAGCAGTTACGACCCAGCGGGGGGCACAGATACGCAGTATTTT
TRBV27	.	TRBJ2-1	.	CASFSSYNEQFF	TGTGCCAGCTTTAGCTCCTACAATGAGCAGTTCTTC
TRBV7-9	TRBD1	TRBJ1-5	.	CASSLGQVHSNQPQHF	TGTGCCAGCAGCTTGGGACAGGTTCATAGCAATCAGCCCCAGCATTTT
TRBV5-8	.	TRBJ2-3	.	CASSPGRASTDTQYF	TGTGCCAGCAGTCCCGGGAGAGCTAGCACAGATACGCAGTATTTT
TRBV6-5	.	TRBJ2-7	.	CASSYSGTASSYEQYF	TGTGCCAGCAGTTACTCGGGGACTGCAAGCTCCTACGAGCAGTACTTC
TRBV6-2/TRBV6-3	TRBD1	TRBJ1-2	few	CASSYAGGYGYTF	TGTGCCAGCAGTTATGCAGGGGGGTATGGCTACACCTTC
TRBV6-2/TRBV6-3	.	TRBJ1-1	.	CASSQTRNTEAFF	TGTGCCAGCAGTCAAACACGGAACACTGAAGCTTTCTTT
TRBV5-1	TRBD1	TRBJ2-2	many	CASSYRPGQGTGELFF	TGCGCCAGCAGCTACCGTCCGGGACAGGGTACCGGGGAGCTGTTTTTT
TRBV4-2	.	TRBJ1-1	.	CASSPRRGRTEAFF	TGTGCCAGCAGCCCCCGTCGGGGTCGGACTGAAGCTTTCTTT
TRBV5-1	TRBD1	TRBJ1-5	.	CASRLGTGGNQPQHF	TGCGCCAGCAGATTGGGGACAGGGGGCAATCAGCCCCAGCATTTT
TRBV7-2	.	TRBJ1-5	.	CASSYVPSGLSQPQHF	TGTGCCAGCAGCTACGTACCATCAGGGCTCAGTCAGCCCCAGCATTTT
TRBV30	.	TRBJ1-1	.	CAWSRGGGAEAFF	TGTGCCTGGAGCCGCGGGGGAGGGGCAGAAGCTTTCTTT
TRBV13	TRBD2	TRBJ2-7	.	CASSLRGLAGEVYEQYF	TGTGCCAGCAGCTTACGGGGACTAGCGGGAGAAGTCTACGAGCAGTACTTC
TRBV4-2	TRBD1	TRBJ2-7	few	CASSRDRGYEQYF	TGTGCCAGCAGCCGAGACAGGGGCTACGAGCAGTACTTC
TRBV4-2	.	TRBJ1-3	.	CASSQPGHIGNTIYF	TGTGCCAGCAGCCAACCGGGACATATAGGAAACACCATATATTTT
TRBV3-1/TRBV3-2	.	TRBJ1-1	.	CASSGIQGIGFAFF	TGTGCCAGCAGCGGGATCCAGGGAATCGGGTTCGCTTTCTTT
TRBV5-5	TRBD1	TRBJ2-1	.	CASTGTGYNEQFF	TGTGCCAGCACCGGGACAGGCTACAATGAGCAGTTCTTC
TRBV11-2	.	TRBJ2-7	.	CASSRSWQTSGEQYF	TGTGCCAGCAGCCGCTCCTGGCAGACCTCGGGGGAGCAGTACTTC
TRBV5-4	.	TRBJ2-3	once	CAGSQGGRGDTQYF	TGTGCCGGTTCACAGGGGGGGCGCGGAGATACGCAGTATTTT
TRBV15	.	TRBJ1-2	.	CATSRDKGQGKGSNYGYTF	TGTGCCACCAGCAGAGATAAGGGGCAGGGGAAAGGATCTAACTATGGCTACACCTTC
TRBV7-3	.	TRBJ2-7	.	CASSRNAGYEQYF	TGTGCCAGCAGCCGCAACGCCGGCTACGAGCAGTACTTC
TRBV3-1/TRBV3-2	TRBD1	TRBJ2-7	.	CASSRTGDVLYEQYF	TGTGCCAGCAGCCGTACAGGGGATGTACTCTACGAGCAGTACTTC
TRBV5-4	.	TRBJ2-5	.	CASSPPESAEETQYF	TGTGCCAGCAGCCCCCCCGAATCCGCAGAAGAGACCCAGTACTTC